This T cell receptor beta chain was sequenced for a study of shared clonotypes between healthy human individuals. At the level of the study: Each donor had three CD4 naive, three CD4 memory, two CD8 naive and one CD8 memory plate.

Looked up from germline, CDR1 is SGHKS and CDR2 is YYEKEE (reference sequence). V was clipped by 7 bases and J by 5 bases, with 7 bases between them. This CDR3 region has 11 residues. The assay was immunoSEQ multiplex PCR, and TCRdb's table has in-frame clones only and misses some. The sample yields hundreds of thousands of clones, approximately 74% seen once. The specimen was memory CD4+ T cells sorted from blood. Regarding subset: CD45RA-negative fraction. The source is a woman in her twenties or thirties in good health. The gene calls are TRBV5-5 and TRBJ2-1, with D hard to call. CDR3: CASSGHNEQFF. The CDR3 nucleotides are TGTGCCAGCTCGGGCCACAATGAGCAGTTCTTC.